These 29 T cell receptor beta chains were sequenced from one sample in a study of Ad26.COV2.S vaccination and SARS-CoV-2 variants. Noted treatment: roughly 18 received Ad26.COV2.S at low or high dose, single or two shots; roughly five received placebo; per-sample allocation not given. Samples came from day 63 after the first vaccine or placebo injection. Generated by immunoSEQ multiplex PCR, the TCRdb table keeps only in-frame clones and is missing some. The data show 350,000 to 450,000 clones, roughly 90% seen once. Sample: peripheral blood, taken in a trial of Ad26.COV2.S vaccine versus placebo. The source is a person between 18 and 65 years old who received the Ad26.COV2.S COVID-19 vaccine or a placebo.

The V call is TRBV5-1, the J call TRBJ1-1; D is undetermined. Deletions cut 3 bases from V and 1 base from J, with 7 bases between. CDR3 length equals 13 residues. CDR1 is SGHRS, CDR2 YFSETQ, per germline. CDR3 amino acids: CASSWNGNTEAFF. CDR3 in DNA: TGCGCCAGCAGCTGGAATGGGAACACTGAAGCTTTCTTT.

This sequence joins TRBV7-2 and TRBJ2-7, with TRBD2 matching 15 bases. With 5 bases clipped from V and 4 bases from J, the junction kept 15 bases outside the gene matches. CDR3 length: 19 amino acids. CDR1 and CDR2 (germline): SGHTA, FQGNSA. CDR3: CASSLGLAGGHSLFYEQYF. CDR3 nucleotides: TGTGCCAGCAGCCTGGGACTAGCGGGGGGACACAGCCTCTTTTACGAGCAGTACTTC.

Here the CDR3 reads CASSAWDNGYTF. The CDR3 coding sequence is TGTGCCAGCAGCGCATGGGACAATGGCTACACCTTC. V is TRBV2 and J is TRBJ1-2, with a possible D match to TRBD1 (6 bases). The CDR3 totals 12 residues. Germline lookup yields CDR1 SNHLY and CDR2 FYNNEI. Trimming shortened V by 6 bases and J by 6 bases, and 11 bases separated the two germline ends.

A few counts support this clone. CDR3 residues: CASSHVTPSSWGGNQPQHF. DNA for the CDR3: TGTGCCAGCAGTCACGTTACCCCTTCATCTTGGGGAGGCAATCAGCCCCAGCATTTT. V is TRBV6-6 and J is TRBJ1-5; no definite D call. This CDR3 has 19 residues. Trimming took 5 bases from V and 2 from J, leaving 25 bases between them. Germline lookup yields CDR1 MNHNY and CDR2 SVGAGI (reference sequence).

The rearrangement links TRBV2 to TRBJ1-3; TRBD1 is a possible D gene (6 bases). CDR1 is SNHLY, CDR2 FYNNEI, per germline. The CDR3 runs to 14 residues. Trimming shortened V by 6 bases and J by 3 bases, and 12 bases separated the two germline ends. In DNA, the CDR3 is TGTGCCAGCAGGGGCACAGGGTTTGGAAACACCATATATTTT. This codes for CASRGTGFGNTIYF.

Notes on this clone: The sample carries other DNA sequences with the same CDR3. The chain has TRBV19 and TRBJ1-5; no definite D call. Trimming removed 0 bases at V and 7 bases at J, with 10 bases between. The germline gives CDR1 LNHDA, CDR2 SQIVND (reference sequence). This CDR3 has 14 amino acids. CDR3 loop: CASSIDLGGQPQHF. In DNA form, the CDR3 reads TGTGCCAGTAGTATAGATCTCGGAGGGCAGCCCCAGCATTTT.

The chain employs TRBV6-2 or TRBV6-3 and TRBJ1-1; 10 bases are a match to TRBD1. CDR3 size: 13 residues. Per the germline V gene, CDR1 is MNHEY and CDR2 is SVGEGT. Germline trimming cut 6 bases from V and 11 bases from J; bases unmatched to any gene: 9. CDR3 residues: CASSTDRGRGAFF. CDR3 nucleotide sequence: TGTGCCAGCAGCACCGACAGGGGGCGCGGGGCTTTCTTT.

This chain connects TRBV6-1 to TRBJ1-1; 11 nucleotides match TRBD1. Germline CDR1 reads MNHNS; CDR2 reads SASEGT. The CDR3 is made up of 18 amino acids. With 2 bases clipped from V and 2 bases from J, the junction kept 10 bases outside the gene matches. Written as DNA, the CDR3 is TGTGCCAGCAGTGAATTAGGGGGACAGGGGGGCCCAAACACTGAAGCTTTCTTT. The encoded protein is CASSELGGQGGPNTEAFF.

The gene calls are TRBV7-9 and TRBJ1-6; D not resolved. Per the germline V gene, CDR1 is SEHNR and CDR2 is FQNEAQ (reference sequence). The CDR3 runs 12 residues. With 5 bases removed from V and 12 bases from J, the gap between germline ends came to 11 bases. The chain's CDR3 is CASSLEFVPLHF. CDR3 DNA: TGTGCCAGCAGCCTAGAGTTTGTACCCCTCCACTTT.

The chain joins TRBV28 to TRBJ1-2; D gene ambiguous. From germline, CDR1 is MDHEN and CDR2 SYDVKM. The CDR3 runs to 14 residues. Trimming pared 8 bases from V and 4 bases from J, leaving 17 bases between. CDR3: CASLKAGSPYGYTF. The CDR3 nucleotides read TGTGCCAGCCTAAAGGCGGGGTCCCCCTATGGCTACACCTTC.

This chain uses TRBV6-5 with TRBJ2-3, with a possible D match to TRBD1 (5 bases). The V end was cut by 10 bases, the J end by 7 bases, with 15 bases between. The CDR3 consists of 12 residues. CDR1 is MNHEY, CDR2 SVGAGI, per germline. The CDR3 bases are TGTGCCACCCAAACAGGCGCGAATACGCAGTATTTT. This sequence encodes CATQTGANTQYF.

Only one count was recorded for this clone. This chain uses TRBV7-2 with TRBJ1-2, with a weak D call TRBD1 (5 bases). CDR1 and CDR2 (germline): SGHTA, FQGNSA. Trimming shortened V by 3 bases and J by 0 bases, and 8 bases separated the two germline ends. The CDR3 is 14 residues long. This chain's CDR3 is CASSFPGTNYGYTF. In DNA, the CDR3 is TGTGCCAGCAGCTTTCCAGGGACTAACTATGGCTACACCTTC.

In nucleotides, the CDR3 is TGTGCCAGCAGCTCCGGACAGGGCGCTAGCACAGATACGCAGTATTTT. It is translated as CASSSGQGASTDTQYF. The gene calls are TRBV11-2 and TRBJ2-3; 8 nucleotides match TRBD1. J gave up 0 bases and V 4 bases, and 6 bases lay outside the gene matches. Germline CDR1 reads SGHAT; CDR2 reads FQNNGV. The CDR3 contains 16 residues.

This chain uses TRBV28 with TRBJ1-2, with D possibly TRBD1 on 5 matching bases. The V and J ends lost 6 bases and 4 bases respectively, with 12 bases between them. CDR3 size: 13 residues. Germline-derived CDR1 and CDR2 are MDHEN and SYDVKM. The CDR3 DNA sequence: TGTGCCAGCAGACCGACAAGGGGCTATGGCTACACCTTC. Its protein is CASRPTRGYGYTF.

The chain carries TRBV5-1 and TRBJ2-7; TRBD1 matches at 11 bases. The CDR3 spans 15 residues. With 4 bases clipped from V and 7 bases from J, the junction kept 10 bases outside the gene matches. CDR1 and CDR2 from the germline V gene are SGHRS and YFSETQ. CDR3 coding DNA: TGCGCCAGCAGCACCGGGACAGGGGGTATTCGGGAGCAGTACTTC. Protein sequence: CASSTGTGGIREQYF. The variable domain in full, with the rest retrieved from reference TRBV5-1 and TRBJ2-7, is KAGVTQTPRYLIKTRGQQVTLSCSPISGHRSVSWYQQTPGQGLQFLFEYFSETQRNKGNFPGRFSGRQFSNSRSEMNVSTLELGDSALYLCASSTGTGGIREQYFGPGTRLTVT.

This chain links TRBV3-1 (or the pseudogene TRBV3-2) with TRBJ1-3, with 9 bases identical to TRBD1. This CDR3 comprises 19 residues. Germline V gene data show CDR1 as LGHDT and CDR2 as YNNKEL (reference sequence). With V trimmed by 3 bases and J by 4 bases, 16 bases remained unmatched. The CDR3 spells CASSQTRGQGRLKGNTIYF. The CDR3 DNA reads TGTGCCAGCAGCCAGACCCGGGGACAGGGCCGATTAAAAGGAAACACCATATATTTT.

The rearrangement uses TRBV11-2 and TRBJ2-5; 7 positions agree with TRBD1. The junction had 10 bases not matched to a gene; V was cut back by 5 bases and J by 4 bases. The CDR3 is made up of 15 amino acids. Germline-derived CDR1 and CDR2 are SGHAT and FQNNGV. In DNA, the CDR3 is TGTGCCAGCAGCCATAAATCGACAGGGACAGAGACCCAGTACTTC. This gives the protein CASSHKSTGTETQYF.

The chain carries TRBV19 and TRBJ2-5; possible D gene TRBD2, 5 bases. Per germline, CDR1 LNHDA and CDR2 SQIVND (reference sequence). This CDR3 is 13 amino acids long. V was pared by 5 bases and J by 5 bases, with 12 bases between. The CDR3, as DNA: TGTGCCAGTAGTTGGACGGGCGGGGAGACCCAGTACTTC. This encodes CASSWTGGETQYF.

The chain has TRBV30 and TRBJ1-1, with D unresolved. The CDR3 has 14 amino acids. CDR1 is GTSNPN, CDR2 SVGIG, per germline (reference sequence). Trimming removed 0 bases at V and 0 bases at J, with 8 bases between. The chain's CDR3 is CAWSVLAMNTEAFF. In DNA, the CDR3 is TGTGCCTGGAGTGTATTGGCCATGAACACTGAAGCTTTCTTT.

This sequence joins TRBV19 and TRBJ1-1; unclear D gene. Germline V lookup: CDR1 LNHDA, CDR2 SQIVND (reference sequence). CDR3 length: 12 residues. V lost 3 bases and J lost 3, with 5 bases in between. CDR3 sequence (DNA): TGTGCCAGTAGTATTCGGGACACTGAAGCTTTCTTT. Translated: CASSIRDTEAFF.

The chain combines TRBV5-1 with TRBJ1-4; D is undetermined. V was pared by 0 bases and J by 8 bases, with 17 bases between. The length of the CDR3 is 16 residues. The germline V gene encodes CDR1 SGHRS and CDR2 YFSETQ. The CDR3 spells CASSLGAQIGGEKLFF. In nucleotides, the CDR3 is TGCGCCAGCAGCTTGGGCGCACAGATCGGTGGGGAAAAACTGTTTTTT.

This chain links TRBV6-5 with TRBJ1-2, with a weak D call TRBD1 (5 bases). The CDR3 length is 14 residues. Germline CDR1 and CDR2: MNHEY and SVGAGI. The V gene lost 0 bases and the J gene lost 3 bases, with 8 bases spanning the gap. This chain's CDR3 is CASSYSPQDYGYTF. The CDR3 DNA sequence: TGTGCCAGCAGTTACTCGCCACAGGACTATGGCTACACCTTC.

This chain joins TRBV12-3 or TRBV12-4 and TRBJ2-1, with D unresolved. CDR3 length equals 13 residues. Trimming shortened V by 1 base and J by 8 bases, and 9 bases separated the two germline ends. In DNA form, the CDR3 reads TGTGCCAGCAGTTTAGTCCGGTTCGATGAGCAGTTCTTC. This sequence encodes CASSLVRFDEQFF.

The rearrangement joins TRBV9 to TRBJ1-4, with a weak D call TRBD1 (5 bases). This CDR3 spans 17 amino acids. Germline-derived CDR1 and CDR2 are SGDLS and YYNGEE. The V end was cut by 0 bases, the J end by 0 bases, with 12 bases between. Here the CDR3 reads CASSVGWGTTTNEKLFF. CDR3 DNA: TGTGCCAGCAGCGTAGGGTGGGGGACCACAACTAATGAAAAACTGTTTTTT.

The table lists this clone with a count of one. V is TRBV28 and J is TRBJ2-5; tentatively, D is TRBD2 (5 bases). Between the trimmed V and J ends, which lost 9 bases and 5 bases, there was a span of 19 bases. Germline V gene data show CDR1 as MDHEN and CDR2 as SYDVKM. CDR3 size: 14 residues. CDR3 DNA sequence: TGTGCCAGTAAGAGATATGGCGGGCGGGAGACCCAGTACTTC. This codes for CASKRYGGRETQYF.

This sequence joins TRBV2 and TRBJ2-3; D gene unclear. Germline V gene lookup returns CDR1 SNHLY and CDR2 FYNNEI. Trimming removed 0 bases at V and 7 bases at J, with 8 bases between. The CDR3 runs to 13 residues. DNA of the CDR3: TGTGCCAGCAGTGAAGCGCTTTTCCATACGCAGTATTTT. It translates to CASSEALFHTQYF.

The rearrangement uses TRBV11-2 and TRBJ1-1, with D possibly TRBD1 on 5 matching bases. This CDR3 has 14 amino acids. Germline assignment: CDR1 SGHAT and CDR2 FQNNGV. Trimming left V 5 bases short and J 4 bases short, with 14 bases between. The CDR3 bases are TGTGCCAGCAGCCCTCGGTGGGACGTCACTGAAGCTTTCTTT. It specifies CASSPRWDVTEAFF.

This sequence joins TRBV27 and TRBJ1-1; tentatively, D is TRBD1 (5 bases). This CDR3 contains 14 residues. From germline, CDR1 is MNHEY and CDR2 SMNVEV (reference sequence). Between the trimmed V and J ends, which lost 2 bases and 4 bases, there was a span of 11 bases. CDR3 protein: CASSLLRGRTEAFF. The CDR3 DNA reads as TGTGCCAGCAGTTTACTGCGGGGACGCACTGAAGCTTTCTTT.

This chain connects TRBV10-2 to TRBJ2-3; 9 bases fit TRBD1. CDR3 size: 16 residues. Per germline, CDR1 WSHSY and CDR2 SAAADI. The J segment lost 6 bases and the V segment lost 4 bases, leaving 11 bases of the junction unmatched. The CDR3, as DNA: TGCGCCAGCAGTGGCCAGGGACAGGGTGGGCATGATACGCAGTATTTT. Amino acid sequence: CASSGQGQGGHDTQYF.